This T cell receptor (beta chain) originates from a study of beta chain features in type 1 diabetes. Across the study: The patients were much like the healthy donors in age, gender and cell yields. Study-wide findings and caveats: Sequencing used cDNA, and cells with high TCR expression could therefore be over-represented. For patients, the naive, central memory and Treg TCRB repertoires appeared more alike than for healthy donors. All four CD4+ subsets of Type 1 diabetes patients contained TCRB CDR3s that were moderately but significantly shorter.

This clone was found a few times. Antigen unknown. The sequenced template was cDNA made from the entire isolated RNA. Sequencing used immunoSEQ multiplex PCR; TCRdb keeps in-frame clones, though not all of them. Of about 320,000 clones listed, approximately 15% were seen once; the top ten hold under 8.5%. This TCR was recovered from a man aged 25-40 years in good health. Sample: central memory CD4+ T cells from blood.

This chain's CDR3 is CASSLQGTGELFF. DNA for the CDR3: TGTGCCAGCAGCCTACAGGGGACCGGGGAGCTGTTTTTT. This chain links TRBV9 with TRBJ2-2; 7 bases are a match to TRBD1. Germline values: CDR1 SGDLS, CDR2 YYNGEE. The CDR3 has 13 amino acids. J lost 5 bases, V lost 4 bases, and 2 bases had no gene match. The entire variable domain, with the rest obtained from reference TRBV9 and TRBJ2-2, is as follows: DSGVTQTPKHLITATGQRVTLRCSPRSGDLSVYWYQQSLDQGLQFLIQYYNGEERAKGNILERFSAQQFPDLHSELNLSSLELGDSALYFCASSLQGTGELFFGEGSRLTVL.